The 29 T cell receptor delta chains reported below all come from one sample, sequenced in a study of gammadelta T cells in human blood. TCRdb reanalyzed the RT-PCR reads using CATT. The profile covers 650 to 900 delta-chain clones, with around two fifths appearing a single time and around 17% taken by the ten largest. The sample consisted of non-Vgamma9Vdelta2 gamma-delta T cells from infant blood. All receptors come from a human donor.

This chain joins TRAV38-2/DV8 and TRDJ1, with 7 bases matching TRDD3. The germline V gene has CDR1 TSESDYY and CDR2 QEAYKQQN. The CDR3 sequence is 19 residues long. After removal of 0 bases from V and 0 bases from J, the junction contained 14 bases not matched to a gene. The CDR3 sequence is CAYRSADLLWGVDTDKLIF. Here the CDR3 DNA reads TGTGCTTATAGGAGCGCGGACCTACTCTGGGGGGTAGACACCGATAAACTCATCTTT.

This sequence joins TRDV3 and TRDJ3; the match to TRDD3 covers 10 bases. Per the germline V gene, CDR1 is TVYSNPD and CDR2 is GDNSRS (reference sequence). CDR3 length: 19 residues. The trim removed 2 bases at V and 4 bases at J, leaving 14 bases unmatched. CDR3 amino acids: CAFHPLFTGGSWDTRQMFF. CDR3 DNA sequence: TGTGCCTTTCATCCCCTATTTACTGGGGGATCTTGGGACACCCGACAGATGTTTTTC.

This clone was counted a few times. The V and J genes are TRDV1 and TRDJ1, with 9 bases aligning to TRDD3. Germline V gene sequence: CDR1 TSWWSYY, CDR2 QGS. The CDR3 is 24 amino acids. The trim removed 2 bases at V and 1 base at J, leaving 29 bases unmatched. The CDR3 DNA is TGTGCTCTTGGGGAAAGGGTCCCCTTTTCGTTTGGAGTGGGGGATAAAGGGCCCACCGATAAACTCATCTTT. This sequence encodes CALGERVPFSFGVGDKGPTDKLIF.

A few counts support this clone. A read error may be the cause here, since a much bigger clone is one base away. The J gene is TRDJ3, the V gene TRDV2; 8 bases line up with TRDD3. The CDR3 runs to 18 residues. With V trimmed by 6 bases and J by 0 bases, 9 bases remained unmatched. Germline CDR1 GEAIGNYY, CDR2 EKD. CDR3 residues: CACNTLGVSSWDTRQMFF. CDR3 nucleotide sequence: TGTGCCTGTAATACACTGGGGGTGAGCTCCTGGGACACCCGACAGATGTTTTTC.

Relative to its sample, this clone is large. The chain is built from TRDV1 and TRDJ1; no clear D. CDR3 length: 15 amino acids. CDR1 TSWWSYY and CDR2 QGS come from the germline V gene. Trimming removed 3 bases from V and 0 bases from J, with 11 bases in between. The CDR3 region has the DNA TGTGCTCTTGGGGACCCCGGGCACGACACCGATAAACTCATCTTT. Amino acid sequence: CALGDPGHDTDKLIF.

This clone is termed hyperexpanded. The genes are TRAV14/DV4 and TRDJ1; 7 bases align to TRDD3. Trimming at V came to 4 bases and at J to 1 base, leaving 15 bases not matched to a gene. The CDR3 runs 18 residues. CDR1 and CDR2 (germline): TSDPSYG, QGSYDQQN (reference sequence). CDR3 sequence (DNA): TGTGCAATGAGAGGGGGCCCCACTGGGGATCAGGGCACCGATAAACTCATCTTT. Its translation: CAMRGGPTGDQGTDKLIF.

Sample share makes this clone large. The V gene is TRAV23/DV6, the J gene TRDJ1; 11 bases agree with TRDD3. CDR1 and CDR2 (germline): NTAFDY, IRPDVSE (reference sequence). There are 18 residues in the CDR3. The CDR3 here is CAVPSWGIPGLHTDKLIF. In DNA form, the CDR3 reads TGTGCTGTACCTTCCTGGGGGATACCGGGGCTCCACACCGATAAACTCATCTTT.

This clone ranks as large. Other DNA sequences from this sample encode an identical CDR3 as well. The V and J genes are TRDV1 and TRDJ3, with 8 bases identical to TRDD3. The germline gives CDR1 TSWWSYY, CDR2 QGS. The length of the CDR3 is 22 residues. The J segment lost 1 base and the V segment lost 2 bases, leaving 16 bases of the junction unmatched. The CDR3 here is CALGESPHWGPGVSWDTRQMFF. The CDR3 coding sequence is TGTGCTCTTGGGGAAAGTCCTCACTGGGGGCCCGGGGTATCCTGGGACACCCGACAGATGTTTTTC.

Notes on this clone: This may stem from a read error, because a much larger clone lies one nucleotide away. The rearrangement links TRDV1 to TRDJ1; tentative D call: TRDD3 (7 bases). CDR1 TSWWSYY and CDR2 QGS come from the germline V gene. The V end was cut by 0 bases, the J end by 1 base, with 27 bases between. The CDR3 length is 21 residues. This chain's CDR3 is CALGELDFLGTGVRITDKLIF. CDR3 in DNA: TGTGCTCTTGGGGAACTGGACTTCCTGGGTACTGGGGTCCGCATCACCGATAAACTCATCTTT.

This clone counts as large. The chain recombines TRDV1 with TRDJ1, with a possible D match to TRDD3 (6 bases). CDR3 size: 19 residues. V lost 1 base and J lost 3, with 24 bases in between. CDR1 and CDR2 from the germline V gene are TSWWSYY and QGS. The CDR3 DNA follows: TGTGCTCTTGGGGAACCTATCCGGGGATCCCGTCGGGGAGCCGATAAACTCATCTTT. This codes for CALGEPIRGSRRGADKLIF.

This clone appeared a few times. This chain connects TRDV1 to TRDJ1, with D perhaps being TRDD2 or TRDD3 (9 bases each). Trimming stripped 0 bases from V and 0 bases from J, with 29 bases between. Germline V CDR1 and CDR2: TSWWSYY, QGS. The CDR3 runs 22 residues. Here the CDR3 DNA reads TGTGCTCTTGGGGAACTTAGGCCTTCCTACTTTACTGGGGGAATTTACACCGATAAACTCATCTTT. This translates into CALGELRPSYFTGGIYTDKLIF.

This clone is large (0.1 to 1%) in the sample. The chain links TRDV1 to TRDJ1; perhaps TRDD3 as D (10 bases). The length of the CDR3 is 26 residues. Trimming shortened V by 0 bases and J by 0 bases, and 41 bases separated the two germline ends. Germline CDR1 and CDR2: TSWWSYY and QGS. CDR3 residues: CALGELLCEVPSYLGDTQLYTDKLIF. In DNA, the CDR3 is TGTGCTCTTGGGGAACTCCTTTGTGAAGTGCCTTCCTACTTGGGGGATACCCAATTGTACACCGATAAACTCATCTTT.

The sample holds one count of this clone. At one end the junction does not follow the germline gene, possibly because of a read error. The rearrangement links TRDV1 to TRDJ1; tentative D call: TRDD3 (5 bases). CDR1 is TSWWSYY and CDR2 is QGS in the germline V gene. This CDR3 spans 17 amino acids. The CDR3 loop is CARGEKPPRPPTDKLIF. The CDR3 DNA reads TGTGCTCGTGGGGAAAAACCCCCCCGGCCTCCTACCGATAAACTCATCTTT.

The genes are TRDV3 and TRDJ1, with 7 nucleotides matching TRDD3. V lost 2 bases to trimming and J lost 5 bases; unmatched junction nucleotides: 5. CDR1 and CDR2 (germline): TVYSNPD, GDNSRS (reference sequence). The CDR3 is made up of 12 amino acids. The CDR3 reads CAFGWGTDKLIF. CDR3 DNA: TGTGCCTTTGGTTGGGGGACGGATAAACTCATCTTT.

With regard to this clone: A much larger clone differs from this one at a single base, so this may be a read error. The chain couples TRDV1 to TRDJ2, with 10 bases fitting TRDD3. With 2 bases clipped from V and 0 bases from J, the junction kept 21 bases outside the gene matches. Germline lookup yields CDR1 TSWWSYY and CDR2 QGS. CDR3 length equals 23 residues. The CDR3 loop reads CALGENKGFDKGDTLALTAQLFF. CDR3 DNA sequence: TGTGCTCTTGGGGAAAATAAAGGGTTCGATAAGGGGGATACGCTAGCTTTGACAGCACAACTCTTCTTT.

In regard to this clone: A much larger clonotype is one base distant, so this may be a read error. The V and J genes are TRDV1 and TRDJ1, with D unresolved. V dropped 2 bases and J dropped 8 bases, with 30 bases sitting between them. Germline CDR1 TSWWSYY, CDR2 QGS. The CDR3 totals 19 residues. In DNA, the CDR3 is TGTGCTCTTGGGGAATGGCACCTCCCCCGTGGAACTCTCGTCCCCAAACTCATCTTT. This codes for CALGEWHLPRGTLVPKLIF.

This clone came up a few times. The V call is TRDV1, the J call TRDJ1; 13 bases are a match to TRDD3. V shed 2 bases and J 3 bases; nucleotides not matched to a gene: 18. This CDR3 has 21 amino acids. The V gene's germline CDR1 is TSWWSYY and CDR2 QGS. The CDR3 DNA follows: TGTGCTCTTGGGGAATTCCTACGTCGTATACTGGGGGATACGCTGGCCGATAAACTCATCTTT. This codes for CALGEFLRRILGDTLADKLIF.

A remark on this clone: This could be a read error, since a much larger clone is one nucleotide away. The J gene is TRDJ1, the V gene TRDV1; possibly TRDD2 or TRDD3 for D (7 bases each). From germline, CDR1 is TSWWSYY and CDR2 QGS. CDR3 length equals 19 residues. V was cut by 7 bases and J by 6 bases, with 33 bases left in between. The CDR3 DNA is TGTGCTCTTGCGACGTCCCCCTTCCTCGGAGTCCTGGGGGGATATAAACTCATCTTT. Translating it yields CALATSPFLGVLGGYKLIF.

In the case of this clone: Since a much larger clone is just one base distant, this may be a read error. The chain is built from TRDV1 and TRDJ1, with TRDD3 matching 9 bases. The V gene's germline CDR1 is TSWWSYY and CDR2 QGS. The J segment lost 0 bases and the V segment lost 6 bases, leaving 17 bases of the junction unmatched. CDR3 length: 19 residues. CDR3 sequence reads: CALGGHAGASGGYTDKLIF. The CDR3 DNA follows: TGTGCTCTTGGAGGCCACGCCGGCGCGTCTGGGGGATACACCGATAAACTCATCTTT.

This clone was counted only a few times. The V and J genes are TRDV3 and TRDJ1; 10 bases map to TRDD3. Germline V lookup: CDR1 TVYSNPD, CDR2 GDNSRS (reference sequence). CDR3 length: 19 residues. The J segment lost 5 bases and the V segment lost 1 base, leaving 22 bases of the junction unmatched. The chain's CDR3 is CAFKPFPRTGGWTADKLIF. CDR3 bases: TGTGCCTTTAAGCCCTTCCCTCGTACTGGGGGATGGACAGCAGATAAACTCATCTTT.

For this clone: A far larger clone is a single base away, which makes a read error likely. The V and J genes are TRDV1 and TRDJ1, with TRDD3 matching 8 bases. This CDR3 is 20 amino acids long. Trimming removed 4 bases from V and 3 bases from J; junction bases left unmatched: 22. From germline, CDR1 is TSWWSYY and CDR2 QGS. CDR3: CALGGGIILLRTGGPDKLIF. The CDR3 nucleotides are TGTGCTCTTGGGGGTGGAATTATCCTACTCCGTACTGGGGGCCCCGATAAACTCATCTTT.

The chain joins TRDV1 to TRDJ1; 11 bases match TRDD3. This CDR3 has 19 residues. The V and J ends lost 6 bases and 0 bases, in that order; junction bases with no gene match: 15. Germline V gives CDR1 TSWWSYY, CDR2 QGS. This CDR3 reads CALGRTFGGYALYTDKLIF. In nucleotides, the CDR3 is TGTGCTCTTGGCCGAACCTTTGGGGGATACGCCCTGTACACCGATAAACTCATCTTT.

On this clone: A much larger clone lies a single base off, so this may be a read error. The chain combines TRDV1 with TRDJ3; 8 positions agree with TRDD3. After removal of 0 bases from V and 0 bases from J, the junction contained 19 bases not matched to a gene. Germline CDR1 TSWWSYY, CDR2 QGS. CDR3 length: 24 residues. CDR3 nucleotides: TGTGCTCTTGGGGAACTTCGGTCCCCTTCTTACTGGGGGGTTAACTCCTGGGACACCCGACAGATGTTTTTC. This translates into CALGELRSPSYWGVNSWDTRQMFF.

This clone has only one observation. This may stem from a read error, because a much larger clone lies one nucleotide away. The chain uses TRDV1 and TRDJ1; D might be TRDD3 (6 bases). CDR1 TSWWSYY and CDR2 QGS come from the germline V gene. The CDR3 has 19 residues. The CDR3 reads CALEEPIRGSRRGADKLIF. CDR3 coding DNA: TGTGCTCTTGAGGAACCTATCCGGGGATCCCGTCGGGGAGCCGATAAACTCATCTTT.

In this sample, this clone is large (0.1 to 1%). The chain recombines TRDV1 with TRDJ1; D perhaps matches TRDD3 (6 bases). Trimming took 4 bases from V and 0 from J, leaving 36 bases between them. The length of the CDR3 is 23 residues. Germline assignment: CDR1 TSWWSYY and CDR2 QGS. The CDR3 here is CALGGHLPLYGRGYPLYTDKLIF. As DNA, the CDR3 is TGTGCTCTTGGGGGTCATCTCCCCCTCTACGGGCGCGGATACCCACTTTACACCGATAAACTCATCTTT.

Worth noting for this clone: A clone one base away is much larger, so this may be a read error. The genes are TRDV2 and TRDJ3; 9 bases agree with TRDD3. Germline CDR1 is GEAIGNYY and CDR2 is EKD. The V gene end was trimmed by 3 bases and the J gene end by 0 bases; junction bases not matched to a gene: 2. The CDR3 is 17 amino acids. DNA for the CDR3: TGTGCCTGTGACGCCTGGGGGATCTCCTGGGACACCCGACAGATGTTTTTC. Translation: CACDAWGISWDTRQMFF.

Judged by abundance, this clone is large (0.1 to 1%). V usage is TRDV1 and J usage is TRDJ1, with 10 bases matching TRDD3. The CDR3 sequence is 19 residues long. Germline loops: CDR1 TSWWSYY, CDR2 QGS. J gave up 7 bases and V 2 bases, and 19 bases lay outside the gene matches. CDR3 nucleotides: TGTGCTCTTGGGGAAGGCACTACGACCCGGGGGATACGGCGTAGTAAACTCATCTTT. As protein: CALGEGTTTRGIRRSKLIF.

In regard to this clone: The same CDR3 arises from other DNA sequences in this sample as well. The V gene went uncalled, while the J gene is TRDJ3. The CDR3 totals 10 residues. CDR3 sequence (DNA): TGCTCCGGAGACACCCGACAGATGTTTTTC. This codes for CSGDTRQMFF.

Note on this clone: A single base separates this from a much larger clone, so it may be a read error. The J gene is TRDJ1, the V gene TRDV1, with 8 positions matching TRDD3. The CDR3 is made up of 17 amino acids. V lost 9 bases and J lost 2; bases outside the gene matches: 17. The V gene's germline CDR1 is TSWWSYY and CDR2 QGS. The DNA for the CDR3 is TGTGCTCTCGCCTATACGAGTGGGGGATCCCTAACCGATAAACTCATCTTT. It specifies CALAYTSGGSLTDKLIF.